This T cell receptor (beta chain) was sequenced for a study of T-cell reconstitution after alpha-beta-depleted transplantation in children. Study results and limitations: The high TCRbeta diversity at day 60 in some patients came from surviving recipient T cells and thymic progenitors. One year post-transplant, T-cell counts and diversity were largely derived from T cells produced anew. The study reportedly traced alpha-beta T cells about two months after transplant to several hundred expanded graft clones.

Germline loops: CDR1 MNHNS, CDR2 SASEGT. This CDR3 contains 14 residues. Trimming left V 4 bases short and J 6 bases short, with 14 bases between. This sample's TCRbeta library carried unique molecular identifier barcodes. TCRdb independently ran MiXCR on the PCR reads; one entry per CDR3 protein. Of about 980,000 distinct CDR3 sequences detected, around 30% appear once; the ten largest clones hold 28%. This clonotype has more than one count but fewer than ten. The target antigen is unknown. The sequences come from PBMCs, mostly from graft donor cells, collected 360 days after TCRalphabeta/CD19-depleted stem cell transplant. The rearrangement uses TRBV6-1 and TRBJ2-3, with D possibly TRBD2 on 6 matching bases. The sequence derives from a boy under three years old who had a stem cell transplant for SCID, so the T cells may come from the graft donor. CDR3 sequence (DNA): TGTGCCAGCAGTGGAAGTGGGGGGAGGGATACGCAGTATTTT. As protein: CASSGSGGRDTQYF.